The present T cell receptor (beta chain) was sequenced within a study of technical replicates of blood from a few donors (dated by TCRdb to about 2017). Library construction relied on the immunoSEQ multiplex PCR assay. TCRdb holds this immuneACCESS table with in-frame rearrangements only. Some clones are missing; in checked studies, unresolved V genes explain under half, and the rest has no known cause. The sample yields about 88,000 clones; around 90% were counted once. The ten largest make up about 0.26% of the sample. Remarks on this clone: The antigen it binds to is not known. No qualities accompany the bases; no much larger clone lies one base away.

The TCR originated in a human donor in good health. The sample comprised T cells isolated from PBMCs.

The DNA reads as follows: TGCGCCAGCAGCTGGACTAGCGGGGGAGACTACGAGCAGTACTTC. This is translated as CASSWTSGGDYEQYF. The sequence is built from TRBV5-1 and TRBJ2-7; 13 nucleotides in the junction match TRBD2. The germline V end is reduced by 3 bases and the J end by 3 bases; junction bases left unmatched: 3. From the cysteine up to the phenylalanine, the CDR3 has a length of 15 residues. CDR3 DNA is the only sequence kept; it has 45 bases, read in frame from the first base. From the germline V gene, CDR1 is SGHRS and CDR2 is YFSETQ.